What follows are 25 T cell receptor beta chains derived from one specimen sequenced in a study of spatial heterogeneity in lung cancer. As for time point: blood at routine non-recurrence follow-up after resection. MiXCR was run by TCRdb on the 5' RACE reads, yielding one entry per CDR3 protein. The data show some 36,000 distinct CDR3 sequences, with more than 6.5% seen just once and 9.4% held by the top ten. Sequencing was performed on PBMCs, taken at follow-up. The receptors here all came from a male donor with early-stage non-small cell lung cancer.

The rearrangement uses TRBV7-2 and TRBJ2-7; tentative D call: TRBD1 (6 bases). Between the trimmed V and J ends, which lost 1 base and 3 bases, there was a span of 10 bases. The CDR3 spans 14 residues. Germline V gives CDR1 SGHTA, CDR2 FQGNSA. The CDR3 spells CASSLDRDNYEQYF. CDR3 nucleotide sequence: TGTGCCAGCAGCTTAGATCGGGACAACTACGAGCAGTACTTC.

This clonotype was picked up many times. This chain uses TRBV25-1 with TRBJ1-1; possibly TRBD1 for D (5 bases). CDR1 MGHDK and CDR2 SYGVNS come from the germline V gene. V shed 8 bases and J shed 6 bases, with 19 bases lying between them. The CDR3 spans 14 residues. The CDR3 region is CASSRAGTTAEAFF. CDR3 in DNA: TGTGCCAGCTCCCGGGCGGGGACTACGGCTGAAGCTTTCTTT.

As concerns this clonotype: One base away lies a much larger clone, so this may be a sequencing read error. The rearrangement joins TRBV5-1 to TRBJ1-2; 7 bases line up with TRBD1. CDR3 length equals 13 residues. Looked up from germline, CDR1 is SGHRS and CDR2 is YFSETQ. Written as DNA, the CDR3 is TGCGCCAGCAGTCGGGACAGCTCCTATGGCCACACCTTC. This gives the protein CASSRDSSYGHTF.

The sample holds many counts of this clonotype. The genes are TRBV9 and TRBJ2-1; 8 bases are shared with TRBD2. The V segment lost 0 bases and the J segment 7 bases; nucleotides outside the gene matches: 6. The length of the CDR3 is 15 residues. From germline, CDR1 is SGDLS and CDR2 YYNGEE. The CDR3 coding sequence is TGTGCCAGCAGCGTAGACGGGGGGGCCTCAAATGAGCAGTTCTTC. Encoded protein: CASSVDGGASNEQFF.

The chain employs TRBV30 and TRBJ1-1; no clear D. The CDR3 length is 14 residues. The V end lost 0 bases, the J end lost 5 bases, and 13 bases lay between the germline ends. Germline V gives CDR1 GTSNPN, CDR2 SVGIG (reference sequence). The CDR3 DNA is TGTGCCTGGAGTGTAGACCCCTGGGGAACTGAAGCTTTCTTT. Its protein is CAWSVDPWGTEAFF.

This clonotype appeared a few times. This chain links TRBV20-1 with TRBJ2-5; D uncertain. V lost 1 base and J 5 bases, leaving 8 bases between the germline ends. Germline CDR1 reads DFQATT; CDR2 reads SNEGSKA (reference sequence). This CDR3 is 12 amino acids long. DNA for the CDR3: TGCAGTGCTAGAGGGGGTCTCGAGACCCAGTACTTC. Amino acids: CSARGGLETQYF.

This clonotype was detected only a few times. The CDR3 DNA reads as TGTGCCAGCAGCGGAGGGCAGGGCGGTAATTCACCCCTCCACTTT. It codes for CASSGGQGGNSPLHF. The gene calls are TRBV12-3 or TRBV12-4 and TRBJ1-6, with D possibly matching TRBD1 (5 bases). CDR3 size: 15 residues. Trimming removed 6 bases at V and 6 bases at J, with 15 bases between.

This clonotype appeared many times. The chain couples TRBV18 to TRBJ2-3; TRBD2 aligns across 11 bases. In germline, CDR1 is KGHSH, CDR2 LQKENI. CDR3 length: 15 residues. V shed 8 bases and J 3 bases; nucleotides not matched to a gene: 7. DNA for the CDR3: TGTGCCAGCGCTCCGACTAGCGGGGCTACAGATACGCAGTATTTT. It translates to CASAPTSGATDTQYF.

The table lists this clonotype with many counts. The chain employs TRBV9 and TRBJ1-2; D gene unclear. CDR3 length: 14 amino acids. Trimming removed 4 bases from V and 4 bases from J, with 14 bases in between. Germline lookup yields CDR1 SGDLS and CDR2 YYNGEE. As DNA, the CDR3 is TGTGCCAGCAGCCCGACGACGGCCCGCTATGGCTACACCTTC. It encodes CASSPTTARYGYTF.

Many counts were recorded for this clonotype. This chain links TRBV2 with TRBJ1-1; D gene uncertain. Germline-derived CDR1 and CDR2 are SNHLY and FYNNEI. The V gene lost 4 bases and the J gene lost 7 bases, with 16 bases spanning the gap. This CDR3 comprises 14 residues. The CDR3 loop reads CASSGTSTPGEAFF. CDR3 coding DNA: TGTGCCAGCAGTGGAACCTCAACCCCGGGTGAAGCTTTCTTT.

The V call is TRBV19, the J call TRBJ1-1; D is perhaps TRBD1 (6 bases). Trimming cost V 7 bases and J 9 bases, with 24 bases left between them. Germline assignment: CDR1 LNHDA and CDR2 SQIVND (reference sequence). The CDR3 consists of 15 residues. Here the CDR3 reads CASMTQGQGLAKAFF. CDR3 in DNA: TGTGCCAGTATGACACAGGGTCAGGGGTTGGCTAAAGCTTTCTTT.

This clonotype was seen many times. The rearrangement uses TRBV10-3 and TRBJ1-1; D is possibly TRBD1 (6 bases). The ends were cut back, 6 bases at V and 8 bases at J, with 13 bases in the middle. CDR3 size: 12 residues. Per germline, CDR1 ENHRY and CDR2 SYGVKD. The DNA for the CDR3 is TGTGCCATCAGGGGGACAACCCGGGAAGCTTTCTTT. The encoded protein is CAIRGTTREAFF.

This clonotype was counted ten times or more. This chain joins TRBV20-1 and TRBJ2-1; 11 positions agree with TRBD2. The CDR3 loop spans 15 amino acids. CDR1 and CDR2 (germline): DFQATT, SNEGSKA (reference sequence). V lost 4 bases to trimming and J lost 7 bases; unmatched junction nucleotides: 9. CDR3 in amino acids: CSAIPSGGPYNEQFF. CDR3 DNA sequence: TGCAGTGCTATCCCTAGCGGGGGGCCATATAATGAGCAGTTCTTC.

This clonotype was recorded at least ten times. This rearrangement joins TRBV7-2 to TRBJ2-5; the D is unclear. The germline V gene has CDR1 SGHTA and CDR2 FQGNSA. This CDR3 is 15 amino acids long. The V end was cut by 2 bases, the J end by 1 base, with 11 bases between. CDR3 amino acids: CASSLNHGSQETQYF. In DNA form, the CDR3 reads TGTGCCAGCAGCTTAAATCACGGCAGCCAAGAGACCCAGTACTTC.

This clonotype was observed at least ten times. In DNA, the CDR3 is TGTGCCAGCTCACTGCGGGACACCGGCTACACCTTC. It encodes CASSLRDTGYTF. This rearrangement joins TRBV18 to TRBJ1-2; TRBD1 is a possible D gene (6 bases). Trimming pared 4 bases from V and 8 bases from J, leaving 11 bases between. The CDR3 is 12 residues long. CDR1 KGHSH and CDR2 LQKENI come from the germline V gene.

This clonotype was counted many times. This chain uses TRBV30 with TRBJ2-4; 8 nucleotides match TRBD2. J lost 7 bases, V lost 2 bases, and 10 bases had no gene match. The CDR3 has 15 amino acids. Germline assignment: CDR1 GTSNPN and CDR2 SVGIG (reference sequence). The chain's CDR3 is CAWSIPGLAGNIQYF. The CDR3 DNA reads as TGTGCCTGGAGTATCCCCGGACTAGCTGGGAACATTCAGTACTTC.

This clonotype was recorded at least ten times. This sequence joins TRBV5-1 and TRBJ1-2, with D uncertain. Trimming took off 3 bases at V and 5 bases at J, with 8 bases between the two ends. Germline CDR1 reads SGHRS; CDR2 reads YFSETQ. The CDR3 length is 12 residues. CDR3: CASSSERYGYTF. CDR3 coding DNA: TGCGCCAGCAGCTCCGAGAGATATGGCTACACCTTC.

This clonotype has ten or more counts. The rearrangement uses TRBV7-3 and TRBJ2-3; tentative D call: TRBD1 (5 bases). The germline V gene encodes CDR1 SGHTA and CDR2 FQGTGA. Trimming cost V 4 bases and J 1 base, with 9 bases left between them. The CDR3 is made up of 14 amino acids. The CDR3 loop is CASSSGPGTDTQYF. DNA of the CDR3: TGTGCCAGCAGCTCAGGGCCCGGCACAGATACGCAGTATTTT.

In this sample, this clonotype turned up many times. This chain connects TRBV18 to TRBJ2-7, with D tentatively TRBD1 (5 bases). Trimming shortened V by 0 bases and J by 5 bases, and 11 bases separated the two germline ends. CDR3 length: 14 amino acids. Germline V CDR1 and CDR2: KGHSH, LQKENI. This CDR3 reads CASSPPPGSHEQYF. CDR3 sequence (DNA): TGTGCCAGCTCACCACCGCCAGGGTCCCACGAGCAGTACTTC.

This clonotype was picked up many times. The chain joins TRBV19 to TRBJ1-2; D unclear. Germline loops: CDR1 LNHDA, CDR2 SQIVND (reference sequence). V gave up 6 bases and J gave up 2 bases, with 16 bases separating them. The CDR3 runs 15 residues. The CDR3 protein is CASSLDLDPNYGYTF. In DNA form, the CDR3 reads TGTGCCAGTAGCCTCGACCTAGACCCAAACTATGGCTACACCTTC.

In this sample, this clonotype turned up many times. V and J are TRBV7-6 and TRBJ1-2; unclear D gene. V lost 6 bases and J 0 bases, leaving 11 bases between the germline ends. Germline V CDR1 and CDR2: SGHVS, FNYEAQ. The CDR3 spans 14 residues. The CDR3 sequence: CASSFSASNYGYTF. The DNA of the CDR3 is TGTGCCAGCAGTTTCAGCGCCTCTAACTATGGCTACACCTTC.

This clonotype came up many times. This chain uses TRBV6-1 with TRBJ2-3, with TRBD2 as a possible D gene (5 bases). V was pared by 6 bases and J by 1 base, with 17 bases between. The CDR3 runs to 16 residues. Germline CDR1 is MNHNS and CDR2 is SASEGT. CDR3: CASRLTRRGGTDTQYF. DNA of the CDR3: TGTGCCAGCAGGCTCACTAGACGCGGCGGCACAGATACGCAGTATTTT.

In this sample, this clonotype turned up many times. The genes are TRBV3-1 and TRBJ1-1, with D possibly matching TRBD1 (5 bases). V was pared by 2 bases and J by 3 bases, with 10 bases between. This CDR3 comprises 14 residues. The V gene's germline CDR1 is LGHDT and CDR2 YNNKEL (reference sequence). The CDR3 DNA follows: TGTGCCAGCAGCCAACCCAGGGAGGACACTGAAGCTTTCTTT. Translated: CASSQPREDTEAFF.

This clonotype was counted many times. This rearrangement joins TRBV7-9 to TRBJ2-5, with D tentatively TRBD1 (5 bases). Germline CDR1 SEHNR, CDR2 FQNEAQ (reference sequence). The V and J ends lost 5 bases and 1 base respectively, with 17 bases between them. The CDR3 has 16 residues. The CDR3 reads CASSDLAGSPQETQYF. CDR3 bases: TGTGCCAGCAGCGATTTGGCAGGGTCGCCCCAAGAGACCCAGTACTTC.

This clonotype was recorded at least ten times. The chain is built from TRBV18 and TRBJ1-4; 7 positions match TRBD1. The V gene's germline CDR1 is KGHSH and CDR2 LQKENI. The CDR3 loop spans 16 amino acids. V lost 3 bases, J lost 5 bases, and 9 bases stayed unmatched. For the CDR3, the DNA is TGTGCCAGCTCACCGCCCTCACAGGGGAGCAATGAAAAACTGTTTTTT. Its protein product is CASSPPSQGSNEKLFF.